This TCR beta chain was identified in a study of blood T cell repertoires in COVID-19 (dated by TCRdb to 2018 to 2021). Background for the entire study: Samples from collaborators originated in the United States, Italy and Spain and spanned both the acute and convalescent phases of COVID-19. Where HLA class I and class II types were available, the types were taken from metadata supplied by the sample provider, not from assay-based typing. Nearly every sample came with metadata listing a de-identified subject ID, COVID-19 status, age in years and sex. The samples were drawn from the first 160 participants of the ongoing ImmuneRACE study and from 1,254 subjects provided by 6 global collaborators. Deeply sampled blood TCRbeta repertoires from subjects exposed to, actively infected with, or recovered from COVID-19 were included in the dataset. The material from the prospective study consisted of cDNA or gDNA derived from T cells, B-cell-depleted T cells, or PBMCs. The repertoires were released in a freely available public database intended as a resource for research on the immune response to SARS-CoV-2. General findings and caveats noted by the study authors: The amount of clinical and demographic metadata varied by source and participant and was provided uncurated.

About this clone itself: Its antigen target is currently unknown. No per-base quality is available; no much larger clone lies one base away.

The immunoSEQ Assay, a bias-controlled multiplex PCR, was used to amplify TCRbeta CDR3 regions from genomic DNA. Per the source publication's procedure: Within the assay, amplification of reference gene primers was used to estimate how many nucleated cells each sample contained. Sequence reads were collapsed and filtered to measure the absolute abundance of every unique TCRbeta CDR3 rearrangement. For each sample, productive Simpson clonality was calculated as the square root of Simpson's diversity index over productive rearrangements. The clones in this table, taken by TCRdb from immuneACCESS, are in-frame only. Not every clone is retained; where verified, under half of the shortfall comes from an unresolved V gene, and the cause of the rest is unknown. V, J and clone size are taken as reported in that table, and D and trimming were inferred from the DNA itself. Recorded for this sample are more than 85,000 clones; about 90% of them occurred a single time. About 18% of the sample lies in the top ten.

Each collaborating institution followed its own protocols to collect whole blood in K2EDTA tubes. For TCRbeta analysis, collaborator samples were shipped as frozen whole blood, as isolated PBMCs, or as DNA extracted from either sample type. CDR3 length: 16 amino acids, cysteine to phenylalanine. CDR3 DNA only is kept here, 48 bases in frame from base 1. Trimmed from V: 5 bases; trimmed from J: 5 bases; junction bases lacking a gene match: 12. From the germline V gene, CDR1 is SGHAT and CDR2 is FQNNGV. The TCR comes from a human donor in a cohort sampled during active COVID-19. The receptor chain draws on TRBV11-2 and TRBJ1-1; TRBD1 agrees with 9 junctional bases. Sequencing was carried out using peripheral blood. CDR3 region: CASSPRDRARETEAFF. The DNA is TGTGCCAGCAGCCCCCGGGACAGGGCTAGGGAGACTGAAGCTTTCTTT. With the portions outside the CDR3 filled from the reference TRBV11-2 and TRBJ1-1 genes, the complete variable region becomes EAGVAQSPRYKIIEKRQSVAFWCNPISGHATLYWYQQILGQGPKLLIQFQNNGVVDDSQLPKDRFSAERLKGVDSTLKIQPAKLEDSAVYLCASSPRDRARETEAFFGQGTRLTVV.